This T cell receptor (beta chain) emerged from a study of cytomegalovirus exposure and HLA in healthy donors. Use of 60 Vbeta and 13 Jbeta primers characterized the PCR. The method was immunoSEQ multiplex PCR; TCRdb's version includes in-frame clones alone and lacks a portion of them. The table for this sample gives 150,000 to 200,000 clones. This receptor was obtained from a man aged 25 to 45 in good health and CMV-seronegative. The source material was PBMCs.

The CDR3 protein is CASSSTIQGFGYTF. The CDR3 DNA follows: TGTGCCAGCAGCTCAACCATACAGGGATTTGGCTACACCTTC. This sequence joins TRBV7-2 and TRBJ1-2; tentatively, D is TRBD1 (6 bases). Per the germline V gene, CDR1 is SGHTA and CDR2 is FQGNSA. The CDR3 is made up of 14 amino acids. The V end lost 4 bases, the J end lost 7 bases, and 16 bases lay between the germline ends.